These T cell receptor beta chains were read from a single sample in a study of T cells after yellow fever vaccination. One entry per CDR3 protein, called by TCRdb with MiXCR from the 5' RACE reads. Of a few hundred thousand distinct CDR3 sequences detected, roughly 4.3% appear once; the ten largest clones hold approximately 23%. The sample here was PBMCs, taken 5 days after the yellow fever booster vaccination. The receptors shown here come from a man between 18 and 35 years old who received the YFV17D yellow fever vaccine. CDR3s include the opening cysteine and the closing phenylalanine or tryptophan. The order of the fields is clone size, J gene, V gene, D gene, CDR3 DNA, CDR3 protein. The D gene is left open where the match is weak. Not all rows give a size; the values are once, few, many and, for expanded clones, a class.

>.|TRBJ1-2|TRBV4-3|TRBD1
TGCGCCAGCAGCCGATGGATTACAGGGGGCGCTTTCGGCTACACCTTC
CASSRWITGGAFGYTF
>.|TRBJ2-2|TRBV7-9|.
TGTGCCAGCAGCAATGGGCCGATCGGGGAGCTGTTTTTT
CASSNGPIGELFF
>few|TRBJ1-1|TRBV18|.
TGTGCCAGCTCACCTTCGGGCCCTTACGGGAACACTGAAGCTTTCTTT
CASSPSGPYGNTEAFF
>many|TRBJ2-1|TRBV4-3|.
TGCGCCAGCAGCCAAGATTTGGGCCAATACCAGTTCTTC
CASSQDLGQYQFF
>few|TRBJ2-7|TRBV15|.
TGTGCCACCAGCAGAGATGGGCAGGGAAACGACGAGCAGTACTTC
CATSRDGQGNDEQYF
>.|TRBJ1-1|TRBV12-3/TRBV12-4|TRBD1
TGTGCCAGCAGTTCCCGACAGGGTTTGTCTGAAGCTTTCTTT
CASSSRQGLSEAFF
>many|TRBJ2-2|TRBV6-6|TRBD2
TGTGCCAGCAGCCGACCGGGACTAGCGGGGGGGCTTGAGGAGCTGTTTTTT
CASSRPGLAGGLEELFF
>many|TRBJ2-3|TRBV14|.
TGTGCCAGCAGCCAAGACGTACAGGGAGATACGCAGTATTTT
CASSQDVQGDTQYF
>.|TRBJ2-7|TRBV7-8|.
TGTGCCAGCAGCCCCAACCCCTACGAGCAGTACTTC
CASSPNPYEQYF
>many|TRBJ2-2|TRBV6-2/TRBV6-3|.
TGTGCCAGCAGTTACCTTACAGACACCGGGGAGCTGTTTTTT
CASSYLTDTGELFF
>many|TRBJ2-3|TRBV6-5|TRBD2
TGTGCCAGCAATCCCGGGGCTTGGGGGGGAGATACGCAGTATTTT
CASNPGAWGGDTQYF
>.|TRBJ2-7|TRBV7-9|.
TGTGCCAGCAGCTTTTCCGACTACGAGCAGTACTTC
CASSFSDYEQYF
>few|TRBJ2-1|TRBV11-2|.
TGTGCCAGCAGCTTAACTGCCTCGTTTGAGTTCTTC
CASSLTASFEFF
>few|TRBJ1-6|TRBV24-1|.
TGTGCCACCAGTGATTTTTCGGGCTTAAGAACCAGCTCCTATAATTCACCCCTCCACTTT
CATSDFSGLRTSSYNSPLHF
>few|TRBJ2-3|TRBV5-1|.
TGCGCCAGCAGCTTTTCAGGGATCCTTGCAGATACGCAGTATTTT
CASSFSGILADTQYF
>few|TRBJ2-7|TRBV5-1|TRBD1
TGCGCCAGCAGCTCAGCCTCGACAGGGAACAAGGGCGAGCAGTACTTC
CASSSASTGNKGEQYF
>few|TRBJ2-7|TRBV4-2|.
TGTGCCAGCAGCCAAGAGACTTTCTACGAGCAGTACTTC
CASSQETFYEQYF
>few|TRBJ1-5|TRBV6-2/TRBV6-3|.
TGTGCCAGCAGTTTCAGTAAGGGCGGCAGGGCGAGAAGCAATCAGCCCCAGCATTTT
CASSFSKGGRARSNQPQHF
>.|TRBJ1-2|TRBV5-1|.
TGCGCCAGCAGCTTGGAGGTGAACAGCCCCTATGGCTACACCTTC
CASSLEVNSPYGYTF
>.|TRBJ2-3|TRBV14|.
TGTGCCAGCAGCCAGGTAGCCCCAGATACGCAGTATTTT
CASSQVAPDTQYF
>.|TRBJ2-1|TRBV19|.
TGTGCCAGTAGTATGGGAGGGGGGGGCTACAATGAGCAGTTCTTC
CASSMGGGGYNEQFF
>.|TRBJ1-4|TRBV18|.
TGTGCCAGCTCACGGGCCGTAAATGAAAAACTGTTTTTT
CASSRAVNEKLFF
>few|TRBJ2-3|TRBV7-9|.
TGTGCCAGCAGCTTACCGTATCGGTCGCAGTATTTT
CASSLPYRSQYF
>many|TRBJ1-1|TRBV5-1|.
TGCGCCAGCAGCTTGTTCGATCTAAACACTGAAGCTTTCTTT
CASSLFDLNTEAFF
>.|TRBJ2-7|TRBV5-1|.
TGCGCCAGCAGTCCTGGGGCCCTCAATTTAGGCGAGCAGTACTTC
CASSPGALNLGEQYF
>few|TRBJ2-5|TRBV27|.
TGTGCCAGCAGTTTAGGGTTGACCCGCGGGGAGACCCAGTACTTC
CASSLGLTRGETQYF
>.|TRBJ2-5|TRBV7-6|.
TGTGCCAGCAGCTTATTTTGGTCCGAGGCCCAGTACTTC
CASSLFWSEAQYF
>many|TRBJ2-4|TRBV25-1|.
TGTGCCAGCACGGGCAGGCTTGGCCAACACATTCAGTACTTC
CASTGRLGQHIQYF
>.|TRBJ1-2|TRBV29-1|.
TGCAGCGTTTCTTGGGGCAACCTCTATGGCTACACCTTC
CSVSWGNLYGYTF
>.|TRBJ1-1|TRBV6-6|.
TGTGCCAGCAGGGGACTCATGAACACTGAAGCTTTCTTT
CASRGLMNTEAFF
>few|TRBJ1-1|TRBV20-1|.
TGCAGTGCTAGCTCCAGGGCGAACACTGAAGCTTTCTTT
CSASSRANTEAFF